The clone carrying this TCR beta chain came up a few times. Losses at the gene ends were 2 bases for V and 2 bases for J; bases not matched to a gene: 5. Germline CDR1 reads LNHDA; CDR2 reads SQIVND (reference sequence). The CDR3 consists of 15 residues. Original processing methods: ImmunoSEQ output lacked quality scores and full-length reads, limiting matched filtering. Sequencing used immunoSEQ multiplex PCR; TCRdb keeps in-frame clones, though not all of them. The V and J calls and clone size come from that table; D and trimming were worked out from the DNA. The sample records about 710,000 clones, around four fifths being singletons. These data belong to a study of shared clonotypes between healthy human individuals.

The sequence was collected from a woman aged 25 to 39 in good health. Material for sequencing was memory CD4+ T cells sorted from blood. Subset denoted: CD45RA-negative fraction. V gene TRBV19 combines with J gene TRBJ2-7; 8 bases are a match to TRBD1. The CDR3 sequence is CASSIQGAGPYEQYF. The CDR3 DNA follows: TGTGCCAGTAGTATACAGGGGGCAGGCCCCTACGAGCAGTACTTC.